The subject of this entry is one TCR beta chain. Its antigen remains undetermined. Within one base of it there is no much larger clone, and no base qualities were kept. In total, roughly 670 healthy bone marrow donors made up the cohort. All cohort members were sampled while nominally healthy, although unrecorded immune exposures were likely present. The donor tested CMV seropositive and was one of the 289 seropositive cohort members. Each donor provided a peripheral blood sample, and peripheral blood mononuclear cells were used for TCR beta sequencing. The Qiagen DNeasy Blood Extraction Kit was used to extract genomic DNA from the blood cell samples. This record belongs to a study of cytomegalovirus exposure and HLA in healthy donors (TCRdb year 2017). In terms of the full investigation: According to an earlier analysis of around 600 of the donors, about 179 million T cells yielded 117 million unique TCR beta sequences and more than 250 Gb of sequence data. An early release that covered about 640 HLA-typed donors contained approximately 300 gigabases of sequencing data and 70 million to 100 million unique TCR sequences. Among the roughly 400 genotyped donors, around 81% belonged to the genetic ancestry cluster associated with self-reported Caucasian donors. The aim of the study was to test whether cataloging public T cell receptors could identify signatures of past pathogen exposure. The T cell repertoires of several hundred subjects were profiled by immunosequencing and related to cytomegalovirus serostatus. A separate validation cohort of some 130 different subjects was used in addition to the approximately 640-subject first cohort. High-throughput TCR immunosequencing, statistical association of individual TCRs with disease status, and machine learning were combined to predict cytomegalovirus infection status. A later analysis re-analyzed previously published TCR beta repertoires from 650 to 800 donors and added high-resolution HLA genotyping to study TCR occurrence patterns. The later analysis used no new phenotypic data to find candidate immune exposures, relying instead on TCR beta sequences and their occurrence across donors. To decide whether each TCR beta V gene segment behaved as functional or pseudogenic, an earlier analysis of approximately 600 of the donors relied on high-throughput TCR beta sequencing. Donor age, sex, ethnicity and CMV serostatus were compiled alongside the repertoire data. Genome-wide SNP genotypes for about three fifths of the roughly 700 donors were used in a later genetic analysis, which treated that subset as a discovery cohort. Every discovery cohort repertoire had been produced on one sequencing platform. HLA typing included class I and class II loci at four-digit resolution. Typing coverage differed by locus: A, B, C, DRB1 and DQB1 were typed in about 620-630 donors, DQA1 in 500 to 550, DPA1 in some 600, and DPB1 in around 440. Roughly 5 DR-DQ haplotypes were treated as single units for association and clustering because of strong linkage in the cohort. Among 350 to 400 genotyped donors of the cohort, an average of approximately 240,000 unique TCR beta nucleotide sequences were sequenced per donor, around 20% of them non-productive.

What the research found in general, with its limitations: For the cohort, immune exposure information was limited to CMV serostatus. Most CMV-associated TCR beta chains appeared to be HLA-restricted in a later analysis, and the HLA associations seemed to be driven largely by CMV exposure. A few of the identified cytomegalovirus-associated TCR beta chains were confirmed in vitro to be specific for cytomegalovirus antigens. HLA typing was unavailable for some donors at each locus, so association tests used only the typed subset. In the study, 150 to 200 TCR beta chains were listed as associated with cytomegalovirus. Several of the top co-occurrence clusters appeared to be linked to parvovirus B19, influenza, CMV and Epstein-Barr virus, according to a later analysis. The earlier analysis of about 600 of the donors excluded approximately 15 rarely observed V segments, including chromosome 9 orphons, because counts were too low. Across donors, most TCR sequences were observed very rarely, whereas some public TCRs were present in many individuals. In a later analysis, more than 15,000 TCR beta sequences were associated with specific HLA alleles at a false discovery rate of 0.05. According to a later analysis, TCR association rates differed among HLA loci, with DRB1 alleles showing the most associated TCRs and HLA-C alleles showing the fewest. A further reported finding was that TCR beta sequences accurately predicted the HLA-A and HLA-B alleles for most subjects in the first cohort. Linkage disequilibrium might explain the correlated functional status among segregating V segments, but an unknown experimental factor could not be excluded. When HLA alleles, especially DR and DQ, strongly co-occurred, TCR associations were difficult to assign to individual alleles. The classifier was reported to diagnose cytomegalovirus status with high specificity and sensitivity in both the original cohort and the validation cohort. V-gene and J-gene trimming of TCR beta chains was associated with a missense DCLRE1C variant in a later genetic analysis, and the association was replicated in an independent cohort. In an earlier analysis of 587 of the donors, most TCR beta V segments were observed in productive rearrangements about 87% or about 30% of the time, broadly matching IMGT annotations. Compared with the roughly 600-donor mean, donors in an Asian-associated ancestry cluster had fewer N-insertions in productive TCRs, according to a later genetic analysis. The presence/absence analyses assumed that sequencing depth was roughly uniform across donors, and that assumption may not be true. The cohort was sequenced for TCR beta chains only, and without alpha or paired-chain data the features that could be detected were limited. A cluster of highly shared sequence variants was judged likely to be a technical artifact of the sequencing pipeline. The authors suggested that the approach could potentially be generalized to other disease states and immunological phenotypes. In a later analysis, HLA-associated TCR beta chains were found to be more clonally expanded and to have lower generation probabilities than equally common non-associated chains.

Library preparation employed the immunoSEQ multiplex PCR assay. For the multiplex PCR, a mixture combining 60 forward primers for TCR Vbeta segments and 13 reverse primers for TCR Jbeta segments was used. The CDR3 region of rearranged TCR beta genes was amplified from genomic DNA with a multiplex PCR assay. Amplified TCR beta libraries were sequenced as 87-base-pair reads on the Illumina HiSeq System. The authors' analysis ran thus. A later analysis counted tens of millions of unique TCR beta chains across the 550 to 800 repertoires, and around 12 million of these chains were shared by at least two donors. A nearest-neighbor algorithm error-corrected the raw reads and collapsed the reads into unique sequences, merging closely related sequences to remove PCR and sequencing errors. To assign V, D and J gene segments, CDR3 sequences were aligned to IMGT reference sequences. Each retained sequence needed at least a six-nucleotide match to both a V gene segment and a J gene segment. Rearrangements were called productive when the CDR3 lacked stop codons and stayed in frame with V and J; all others were non-productive. CDR3 was defined according to IMGT convention as the region running from the second conserved V-encoded cysteine to the conserved J-encoded phenylalanine. In an earlier analysis of roughly 610 of the donors, sequences lacking an unambiguous match to a single V gene segment were excluded. In an earlier analysis of about 590 of the donors, a V segment was called functional when productive rearrangements were above 56.7%, and segregating when the standard deviation between donors exceeded 5%. A statistical classification framework was built for diagnosing cytomegalovirus status from the catalog of TCR beta chain sequences. A later analysis assigned V and J genes by comparing TCR nucleotide sequences with IMGT/GENE-DB human TR gene sequences. A later analysis assigned CDR3 sequences and most-parsimonious VDJ recombination scenarios with the TCRdist pipeline. In a later analysis, every TCR beta chain was defined by the combination of its CDR3 amino acid sequence and its V-gene family, and reads without a unique V-gene family were dropped. To address suspected cross-contamination and a sequencing artifact, a later analysis removed 592 highly shared, low-generation-probability nucleotide sequences. For each public chain, a later analysis derived a clonal expansion index from normalized ranks of inferred template counts within each repertoire. In a later analysis, generation probabilities were computed with a VDJ recombination model fitted to out-of-frame rearrangements, and the resulting probabilities were checked against IGoR. In a later analysis, TCR-TCR, TCR-HLA and TCR-CMV co-occurrence was scored with hypergeometric tests, and a repertoire-size bias correction was applied to TCR pairs. In a later analysis, false discovery rates were estimated by permuting HLA or CMV assignments 20 times. In a later analysis, co-occurring TCRs were grouped with DBSCAN, and TCRdist sequence similarity was added when clustering was performed within HLA-allele-positive subsets. Co-occurrence clustering excluded repertoires with fewer than 30,000 or more than 120,000 public chains, plus five with anomalous nucleotide sharing. Imported from immuneACCESS, the table was reduced by TCRdb to in-frame sequences with V and J called. These copies leave out some clones; in studies compared against another copy, an unresolved V gene accounts for under half, and the cause of the remainder is not known. For V, J and clone size, that table is used; D and trimming come from the DNA. This sample gives 150,000 to 170,000 clones in total; about 80% of them show up just once. The top ten clonotypes cover roughly 13% of the sample.

Sequenced material: PBMCs. This clonotype was sampled from a man aged 25-45 years in good health and CMV-seropositive.

The CDR3 amino acid sequence is: CAWSVRRQGEGYTF. The nucleotide sequence is given as TGTGCCTGGAGTGTACGAAGGCAGGGTGAGGGCTACACCTTC. The chain is encoded by TRBV30 joined to TRBJ1-2, with a tentative D gene TRBD1 over 5 matching bases. Trimming removed 0 bases from V and 8 bases from J, leaving 16 bases between the germline ends. CDR1 GTSNPN and CDR2 SVGIG are derived from the germline V gene (reference sequence). Reading from cysteine to phenylalanine, the CDR3 counts 14 amino acids. This entry keeps only the CDR3 DNA: 42 bases, framed from base 1. Here the CDR3 is joined to the reference TRBV30 and TRBJ1-2 genes, and the full variable domain is: SQTIHQWPATLVQPVGSPLSLECTVEGTSNPNLYWYRQAAGRGLQLLFYSVGIGQISSEVPQNLSASRPQDRQFILSSKKLLLSDSGFYLCAWSVRRQGEGYTFGSGTRLTVV.